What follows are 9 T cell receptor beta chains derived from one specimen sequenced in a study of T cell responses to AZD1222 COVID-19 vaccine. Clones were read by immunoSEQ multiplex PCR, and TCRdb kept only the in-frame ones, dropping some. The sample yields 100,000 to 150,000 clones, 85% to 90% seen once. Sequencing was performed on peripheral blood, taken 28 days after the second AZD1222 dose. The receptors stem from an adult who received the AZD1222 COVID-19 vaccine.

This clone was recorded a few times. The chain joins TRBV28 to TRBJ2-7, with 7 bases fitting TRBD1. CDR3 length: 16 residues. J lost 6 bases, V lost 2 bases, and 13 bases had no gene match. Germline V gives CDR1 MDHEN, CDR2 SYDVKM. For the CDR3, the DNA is TGTGCCAGCAGTTTACAAAGGGGCAGGGGGAAGGGCGAGCAGTACTTC. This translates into CASSLQRGRGKGEQYF.

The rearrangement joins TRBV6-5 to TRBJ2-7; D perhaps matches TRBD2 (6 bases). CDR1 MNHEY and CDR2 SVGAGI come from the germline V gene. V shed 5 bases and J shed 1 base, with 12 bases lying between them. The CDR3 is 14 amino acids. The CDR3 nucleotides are TGTGCCAGCAGTAGGCAGGCGGGGTCCTACGAGCAGTACTTC. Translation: CASSRQAGSYEQYF.

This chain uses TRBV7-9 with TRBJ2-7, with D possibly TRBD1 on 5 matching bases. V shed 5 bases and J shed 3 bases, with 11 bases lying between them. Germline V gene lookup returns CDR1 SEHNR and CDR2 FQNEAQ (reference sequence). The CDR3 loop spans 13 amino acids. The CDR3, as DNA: TGTGCCAGCAGCCCGACAGAATACTACGAGCAGTACTTC. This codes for CASSPTEYYEQYF.

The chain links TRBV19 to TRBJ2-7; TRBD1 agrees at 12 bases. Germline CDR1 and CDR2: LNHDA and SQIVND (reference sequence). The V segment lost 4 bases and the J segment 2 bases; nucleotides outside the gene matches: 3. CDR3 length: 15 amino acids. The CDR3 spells CASSTGTGGPYEQYF. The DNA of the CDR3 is TGTGCCAGTAGTACAGGGACAGGGGGCCCCTACGAGCAGTACTTC.

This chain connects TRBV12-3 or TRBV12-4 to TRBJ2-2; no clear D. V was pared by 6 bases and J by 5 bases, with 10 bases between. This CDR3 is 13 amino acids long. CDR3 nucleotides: TGTGCCAGCAGCTCCTCGAGAACCGGGGAGCTGTTTTTT. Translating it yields CASSSSRTGELFF.

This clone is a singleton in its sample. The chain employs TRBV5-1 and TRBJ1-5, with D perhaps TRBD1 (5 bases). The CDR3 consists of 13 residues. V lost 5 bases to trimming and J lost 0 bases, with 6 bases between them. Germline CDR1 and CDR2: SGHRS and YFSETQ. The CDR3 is CASRGDSNQPQHF. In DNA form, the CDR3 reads TGCGCCAGCAGGGGGGATAGCAATCAGCCCCAGCATTTT. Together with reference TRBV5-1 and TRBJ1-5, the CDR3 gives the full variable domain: KAGVTQTPRYLIKTRGQQVTLSCSPISGHRSVSWYQQTPGQGLQFLFEYFSETQRNKGNFPGRFSGRQFSNSRSEMNVSTLELGDSALYLCASRGDSNQPQHFGDGTRLSIL.

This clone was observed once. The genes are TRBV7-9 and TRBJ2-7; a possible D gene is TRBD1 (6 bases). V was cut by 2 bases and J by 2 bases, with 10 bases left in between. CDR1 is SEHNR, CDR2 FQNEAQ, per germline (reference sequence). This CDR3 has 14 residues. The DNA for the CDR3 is TGTGCCAGCAGCTTAAGGGGGAGCACCTACGAGCAGTACTTC. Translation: CASSLRGSTYEQYF.

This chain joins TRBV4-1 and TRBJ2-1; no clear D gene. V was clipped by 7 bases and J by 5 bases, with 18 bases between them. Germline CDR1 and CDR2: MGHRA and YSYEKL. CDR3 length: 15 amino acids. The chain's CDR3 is CASINLPNTNNEQFF. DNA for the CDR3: TGCGCCAGCATTAATTTACCCAATACAAACAATGAGCAGTTCTTC.

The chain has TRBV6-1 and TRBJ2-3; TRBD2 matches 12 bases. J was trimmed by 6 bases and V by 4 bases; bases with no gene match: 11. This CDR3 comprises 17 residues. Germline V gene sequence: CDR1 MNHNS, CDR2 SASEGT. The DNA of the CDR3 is TGTGCCAGCAGTGGGTCCCCTAGCGGGGGGGGCCAGGATACGCAGTATTTT. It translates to CASSGSPSGGGQDTQYF.